This is a list of T cell receptor beta chains from one sample in a study of cytomegalovirus exposure and HLA in healthy donors. Profiled with immunoSEQ multiplex PCR; TCRdb holds only in-frame clones, not every one. Counted here are 150,000 to 250,000 clones, more than 65% occurring once; the ten biggest clones make up approximately 1.5%. Sequenced sample: PBMCs. Every receptor here comes from a girl aged 5-17 years in good health and CMV-seropositive. CDR3s include the opening cysteine and the closing phenylalanine or tryptophan. A D gene is named only where the DNA matches it firmly. Size is stated for part of the rows, as once, few or many counts, or as a class when the clone is expanded.

v_call	d_call	j_call	clone_size	cdr3_nt	cdr3_aa
TRBV10-3	TRBD1	TRBJ1-1	-	TGTGCCATCAGCCTGACAGGGAAGGACACTGAAGCTTTCTTT	CAISLTGKDTEAFF
TRBV15	TRBD1	TRBJ1-2	-	TGTGCCACCAGCAGTCCTACAGGGGCTCAGGGCTACACCTTC	CATSSPTGAQGYTF
TRBV9	TRBD2	TRBJ2-3	-	TGTGCCAGCAGCGTAGATGCGGGGGGGGCCCGGTATACGCAGTATTTT	CASSVDAGGARYTQYF
TRBV2	TRBD1	TRBJ1-4	-	TGTGCCAGCAAATTACAGGGGCAAGCTAATGAAAAACTGTTTTTT	CASKLQGQANEKLFF
TRBV7-2	-	TRBJ2-3	-	TGTGCCAGCAGCTTAGCGGGGGGGCAGGGAGATACGCAGTATTTT	CASSLAGGQGDTQYF
TRBV5-4	TRBD1	TRBJ2-1	-	TGTGCCAGCAGCTATTACCGGACAGGGGAGGGAGATGAGCAGTTCTTC	CASSYYRTGEGDEQFF
TRBV18	-	TRBJ1-2	-	TGTGCCAGCTCAACCGAGATGGGGGGGGCTGTTGGCTACCCCTTC	CASSTEMGGAVGYPF
TRBV5-8	TRBD2	TRBJ2-5	-	TGTGCCAGCACCAAAACTAGCGGAGAGACCCAGTACTTC	CASTKTSGETQYF
TRBV27	TRBD1	TRBJ2-1	-	TGTGCCAGCAGTGTGACAGGGCTGGGCAATGAGCAGTTCTTC	CASSVTGLGNEQFF
TRBV7-8	TRBD1	TRBJ1-6	few	TGTGCCAGCAGCTTCGGGACAGGGTCTTATAATTCACCCCTCCACTTT	CASSFGTGSYNSPLHF
TRBV10-2	-	TRBJ1-5	-	TGCGCCAGCAGTGAGTGGGCAGGGAGCAATCAGCCCCAGCATTTT	CASSEWAGSNQPQHF
TRBV9	TRBD2	TRBJ2-5	-	TGTGCCAGCAGCGTAGGTTCTAGCGGGGGCGGGGAGACCCAGTACTTC	CASSVGSSGGGETQYF
TRBV7-6	TRBD1	TRBJ1-1	-	TGTGCCAGCCAACCGGGACAGCAAAACACTGAAGCTTTCTTT	CASQPGQQNTEAFF